Sequencing of this TCR beta chain was carried out in a study of T cells in Graves' hyperthyroidism and ophthalmopathy. General study findings and limits: From stable hyperthyroidism, ophthalmopathy was set apart by a 13 V-J model.

Worth noting for this clonotype: What it binds is not known.

Amplification of TCR beta CDR3 regions was performed using RNA transcripts as template. Primed by the HTBI set, a first-round RT-PCR was run on the TCR CDR3. Via MiXCR, TCRdb re-called the multiplex PCR reads, giving one row per CDR3 protein. The data hold hundreds of thousands of distinct CDR3 sequences, with approximately 20% observed a single time. V trimming: 5 bases; J trimming: 1 base; junction bases outside the gene matches: 4. CDR3 size: 15 residues. Germline V CDR1 and CDR2: SGHTA, FQGNSA. This clonotype originated in a man between 40 and 49 years old with Graves' hyperthyroidism. Input material: blood. The chain combines TRBV7-2 with TRBJ2-1, with TRBD2 matching 8 bases. The CDR3 DNA sequence: TGTGCCAGCAGCCGACTAGCGCCATCCTACAATGAGCAGTTCTTC. It yields the protein CASSRLAPSYNEQFF.